What follows describes a single T cell receptor beta chain. This entry comes from a study of blood T cell repertoires in COVID-19. Cohorts were based on clinical histories the participants reported. What the recovered Cohort 3 donors had was two negative PCRs, clearance, or symptom resolution. Original processing notes: Amplification of reference gene primers was used by the study to estimate nucleated cell counts. Measured with immunoSEQ multiplex PCR; TCRdb has only the in-frame clones, and not every one. That table gives V, J and clone size, and the DNA gave D and trimming. Of 250,000 to 300,000 clones in the sample, approximately 90% were seen once. CDR1 is SGHDT, CDR2 YYEEEE, per germline. CDR3 length equals 14 residues. Trimming pared 2 bases from V and 0 bases from J, leaving 9 bases between.

The sequence came from a woman in her twenties or thirties who had recovered from COVID-19. Sequenced material: PBMCs or T cells enriched from blood (not recorded which). The gene calls are TRBV5-6 and TRBJ2-7; possible D gene TRBD2, 5 bases. CDR3 in DNA: TGTGCCAGCAGCTTAGGAGGAGTCTCCTACGAGCAGTACTTC. Protein: CASSLGGVSYEQYF.